This TCR beta chain comes out of a study of blood T cell repertoires in COVID-19. Produced via immunoSEQ multiplex PCR; TCRdb's table is partial and in-frame only. Of about 69,000 clones in the sample, roughly 79% are singletons; the top ten hold over 45%. The TCR comes from a human donor in a cohort sampled during active COVID-19. The specimen was peripheral blood.

The CDR3 loop reads CASSSSGRESNEQFF. The CDR3 nucleotides are TGTGCCAGCAGCTCTAGCGGGAGGGAGTCCAATGAGCAGTTCTTC. The rearrangement uses TRBV7-6 and TRBJ2-1; 12 positions match TRBD2. V lost 4 bases to trimming and J lost 6 bases; unmatched junction nucleotides: 4. CDR1 and CDR2 from the germline V gene are SGHVS and FNYEAQ. This CDR3 is built from 15 residues.